This T cell receptor (beta chain) is from a study of T cells after yellow fever vaccination. 5'RACE template switching produced TCR cDNA carrying a universal primer site and UMIs. TCRdb re-analysed the 5' RACE reads in MiXCR, keeping a single row per CDR3 protein. The sample yields 360,000 or so distinct CDR3 sequences, under 14% seen once. Points from the study as a whole: Peak timing came faster in the weaker secondary response, day 5 versus 15. Contamination by abundant bulk-population clonotypes could be present in FACS-sorted repertoires.

This clonotype has more than one count but fewer than ten. Its antigen is not known. This CDR3 comprises 14 residues. Germline values: CDR1 MNHEY, CDR2 SMNVEV (reference sequence). V was cut by 5 bases and J by 0 bases, with 10 bases left in between. The V call is TRBV27, the J call TRBJ2-5; D ambiguous. The starting material was PBMCs, obtained on the day of the first yellow fever vaccination. The sequence came from a young man who received the YFV17D yellow fever vaccine. The CDR3 loop is CASSPLKYQETQYF. For the CDR3, the DNA is TGTGCCAGCAGTCCCCTAAAGTACCAAGAGACCCAGTACTTC.